These T cell receptor beta chains were read from a single sample in a study of blood T cell repertoires in COVID-19. Profiled with immunoSEQ multiplex PCR; TCRdb holds only in-frame clones, not every one. The sample consists of hundreds of thousands of clones, 82% of them appearing once. Sequencing used PBMCs or T cells enriched from blood (not recorded which). These receptors originate from a man in his forties or fifties who had been exposed to COVID-19. Each CDR3 is given with its conserved first and last residue. The order of the fields is V gene, clone size, D gene, J gene, CDR3 DNA, CDR3 protein. D genes are given only for firm matches. Clone size appears in some rows only: once, few, many, or a class for an expanded clone.

TRBV24-1,NA,NA,TRBJ1-1,TGTGCCACCAGTGATACAGGGTCGGGTGAAGCTTTCTTT,CATSDTGSGEAFF
TRBV12-3/TRBV12-4,NA,NA,TRBJ1-3,TGTGCCAGCAGTTTATCCGGTGGAAACACCATATATTTT,CASSLSGGNTIYF
TRBV28,NA,NA,TRBJ2-4,TGTGCCAGCAGTGCCGGCGGGACAGCTTTAAACATTCAGTACTTC,CASSAGGTALNIQYF
TRBV30,NA,TRBD1,TRBJ1-1,TGTGCCTTAGACAGGGGGACGAACACTGAAGCTTTCTTT,CALDRGTNTEAFF
TRBV3-1/TRBV3-2,NA,NA,TRBJ1-3,TGTGCCAGCAGCCAAGGCCTCAGGGCCTCCTCTGGAAACACCATATATTTT,CASSQGLRASSGNTIYF
TRBV30,NA,TRBD2,TRBJ2-2,TGTGCCGGTGCTCCGGGAGGCTTTAACACCGGGGAGCTGTTTTTT,CAGAPGGFNTGELFF
TRBV11-3,few,NA,TRBJ2-7,TGTGCCAGCAGCTCCGGGGGTGGGGACTACGAGCAGTACTTC,CASSSGGGDYEQYF
TRBV19,NA,TRBD2,TRBJ2-2,TGTGCCAGTAGTATCGTGGGACTAGCTGCGAACACCGGGGAGCTGTTTTTT,CASSIVGLAANTGELFF
TRBV6-5,NA,NA,TRBJ1-4,TGTGCCAGCAGGATGGCGGGAGAAAAACTGTTTTTT,CASRMAGEKLFF
TRBV12-3/TRBV12-4,once,NA,TRBJ2-7,TGTGCCAGCAGCTCTGCCTACGAGCAGTACTTC,CASSSAYEQYF
TRBV6-1,NA,NA,TRBJ2-2,TGTGCCAGCAGGGAAGTGAGCTTGGACACCGGGGAGCTGTTTTTT,CASREVSLDTGELFF
TRBV7-2,NA,NA,TRBJ1-5,TGTGCCAGCAGCAAACCGGGGCAGCCCCAGCATTTT,CASSKPGQPQHF
TRBV9,few,TRBD1,TRBJ2-2,TGTGCCAGCAGCGCCCGGTTCGCGGGACAGGGTAACACCGGGGAGCTGTTTTTT,CASSARFAGQGNTGELFF
TRBV7-2,NA,TRBD1,TRBJ2-7,TGTGCCAGCAGTTACCGGGACAGCCTCTACGAGCAGTACTTC,CASSYRDSLYEQYF
TRBV5-1,NA,TRBD1,TRBJ2-1,TGCGCCAGCAGCTCGGACGTCGGACAGGGTTTGTTGTTCTTC,CASSSDVGQGLLFF
TRBV7-3,NA,NA,TRBJ2-7,TGTGCCAGCAGCCCCGACAGGATGGGTTCAAGCGAGCAGTACTTC,CASSPDRMGSSEQYF
TRBV7-8,NA,NA,TRBJ1-6,TGTGCCAGCAGCTTAGCGTTGCGGAACCGGCTCCTCCACTTT,CASSLALRNRLLHF
TRBV15,NA,NA,TRBJ1-5,TGTGCCACCAGTCGGCAGCGGATGAATCAGCCCCAGCATTTT,CATSRQRMNQPQHF
TRBV25-1,NA,NA,TRBJ1-6,TGTGCCAGCAGTGGGAACCCTGGGCATTCACCCCTCCACTTT,CASSGNPGHSPLHF
TRBV3-1/TRBV3-2,few,NA,TRBJ1-2,TGTGCCAGCAGCCATCCACGGGATCCCCCCCGAAATGGCTACACCTTC,CASSHPRDPPRNGYTF
TRBV18,NA,NA,TRBJ1-1,TGTGCCAGCTCACTTCCGGGAGTGAAAACTGAAGCTTTCTTT,CASSLPGVKTEAFF
TRBV12-3/TRBV12-4,NA,NA,TRBJ1-4,TGTGCCAGCAGGACGGGAGGTGAAAAACTGTTTTTT,CASRTGGEKLFF
TRBV2,NA,NA,TRBJ2-4,TGTGCCAGCAGTGAAGGTCTAGCCAAAAACATTCAGTACTTC,CASSEGLAKNIQYF
TRBV7-9,NA,TRBD1,TRBJ1-1,TGTGCCAGCAGCTCCACAACCGGGACAGCTAAGAACACTGAAGCTTTCTTT,CASSSTTGTAKNTEAFF
TRBV12-5,NA,NA,TRBJ1-3,TGTGCTAGTGACCCGCCCGGTGGAAACACCATATATTTT,CASDPPGGNTIYF
TRBV4-2,NA,TRBD1,TRBJ1-4,TGTGCCAGCAGCTACAGGGGCGGTGAAAAACTGTTTTTT,CASSYRGGEKLFF
TRBV5-6,once,NA,TRBJ1-1,TGTGCCAGCAGCTCATACCAGGACAGAGTCAGGTTCTTT,CASSSYQDRVRFF
TRBV19,many,NA,TRBJ2-2,TGTGCCAGTACCATCAGGGGGGTATGGGACACGAACACCGGGGAGCTGTTTTTT,CASTIRGVWDTNTGELFF
TRBV19,NA,NA,TRBJ1-4,TGTGCCAGCTACAGCCCAGTGGAAAAACTGTTTTTT,CASYSPVEKLFF